This is a list of T cell receptor beta chains from one sample in a study of identical twins' blood T cells. Each CDR3 protein is one row after TCRdb ran MiXCR on the 5' RACE reads. This repertoire shows 400,000 or so distinct CDR3 sequences, approximately 30% found once; its top ten account for about 6%. Sequencing was performed on PBMCs. The receptors shown here come from a woman aged 18-50 years in good health. Both conserved end residues are part of each CDR3.

v_gene: TRBV6-2/TRBV6-3; j_gene: TRBJ1-4; CDR3aa: CASSYRGRGEKLFF
v_gene: TRBV19; j_gene: TRBJ2-1; CDR3aa: CASSVQGGNNNEQFF
v_gene: TRBV27; j_gene: TRBJ2-7; CDR3aa: CASSLVTKGSYEQYF
v_gene: TRBV2; j_gene: TRBJ1-5; CDR3aa: CAARADGNQPRHF
v_gene: TRBV7-2; j_gene: TRBJ2-7; CDR3aa: CASSLKGLWQYF
v_gene: TRBV4-1; j_gene: TRBJ1-4; CDR3aa: CASSQDRVEKLFF
v_gene: TRBV5-1; j_gene: TRBJ1-2; CDR3aa: CASSHEGLGYGYTF
v_gene: TRBV19; j_gene: TRBJ1-5; CDR3aa: CASSISRTGGGSNQPQHF
v_gene: TRBV6-1; j_gene: TRBJ2-1; CDR3aa: CASSLIGGEQFF
v_gene: TRBV7-8; j_gene: TRBJ2-2; CDR3aa: CASGGFGELFF
v_gene: TRBV7-9; j_gene: TRBJ1-1; CDR3aa: CAGSLEQGEYTEAFF
v_gene: TRBV20-1; j_gene: TRBJ1-4; CDR3aa: CSASRRSRANEKLFF
v_gene: TRBV5-1; j_gene: TRBJ1-1; CDR3aa: CASSWRDRVNTEAFF
v_gene: TRBV6-5; j_gene: TRBJ1-5; CDR3aa: CASSPLGGQPQHF
v_gene: TRBV10-3; j_gene: TRBJ1-1; CDR3aa: CAISESTATEAFF
v_gene: TRBV4-3; j_gene: TRBJ2-7; CDR3aa: CASSQGYYSYEQYF
v_gene: TRBV20-1; j_gene: TRBJ2-7; CDR3aa: CSASIGEEQYF
v_gene: TRBV27; j_gene: TRBJ1-1; CDR3aa: CASSLLRSDTEAFF
v_gene: TRBV7-9; j_gene: TRBJ1-2; CDR3aa: CASSLQANYGYTF
v_gene: TRBV19; j_gene: TRBJ1-2; CDR3aa: CASSIDRGQDGYTF
v_gene: TRBV19; j_gene: TRBJ1-5; CDR3aa: CASSWGLNSNQPQHF
v_gene: TRBV5-1; j_gene: TRBJ2-7; CDR3aa: CASSFGDPSYEQYF
v_gene: TRBV6-5; j_gene: TRBJ1-4; CDR3aa: CASSKNIRQGGIGKLFF
v_gene: TRBV6-5; j_gene: TRBJ2-2; CDR3aa: CASSFGVNTGELFF
v_gene: TRBV12-3/TRBV12-4; j_gene: TRBJ1-5; CDR3aa: CASSLRETSNQPQHF
v_gene: TRBV20-1; j_gene: TRBJ2-1; CDR3aa: CSAQGLAGPYNEQSF
v_gene: TRBV7-2; j_gene: TRBJ1-4; CDR3aa: CASSLDVSYEKLFF
v_gene: TRBV4-2; j_gene: TRBJ1-1; CDR3aa: CASSRDRVFEAFF
v_gene: TRBV21-1; j_gene: TRBJ1-2; CDR3aa: CASSKARLQGYGYTF
v_gene: TRBV7-8; j_gene: TRBJ1-2; CDR3aa: CASSLEQRLSYGYTF
v_gene: TRBV4-1; j_gene: TRBJ2-1; CDR3aa: CASSQKGGYNEQFF
v_gene: TRBV10-3; j_gene: TRBJ1-2; CDR3aa: CAIRGTDDYGYTF
v_gene: TRBV27; j_gene: TRBJ2-7; CDR3aa: CASSLMPGAEQYF
v_gene: TRBV6-7; j_gene: TRBJ1-1; CDR3aa: CASTPGPSWDTGAFF
v_gene: TRBV7-2; j_gene: TRBJ1-5; CDR3aa: CASSFRTGANQPQHF
v_gene: TRBV12-3/TRBV12-4; j_gene: TRBJ1-1; CDR3aa: CASTRTVGTEAFF
v_gene: TRBV7-4; j_gene: TRBJ1-2; CDR3aa: CASTMWWAWFQTNYGYTF
v_gene: TRBV20-1; j_gene: TRBJ1-6; CDR3aa: CSARRGLNSLLHF
v_gene: TRBV7-9; j_gene: TRBJ2-7; CDR3aa: CASSLDPNYEQYF
v_gene: TRBV29-1; j_gene: TRBJ2-3; CDR3aa: CSVELIGDTQYF
v_gene: TRBV28; j_gene: TRBJ1-3; CDR3aa: CASSSPGSPGNTIYF
v_gene: TRBV6-6; j_gene: TRBJ2-7; CDR3aa: CASRGQGGGEQYF
v_gene: TRBV7-7; j_gene: TRBJ2-7; CDR3aa: CASSLTAGEYEQYF
v_gene: TRBV12-3/TRBV12-4; j_gene: TRBJ1-1; CDR3aa: CASKIRGDPEAFF
v_gene: TRBV18; j_gene: TRBJ1-1; CDR3aa: CASSLDWAVRGTEAFF
v_gene: TRBV10-3; j_gene: TRBJ2-7; CDR3aa: CATARDSTYEQYF
v_gene: TRBV29-1; j_gene: TRBJ1-5; CDR3aa: CSVLWDSDQPQHF
v_gene: TRBV10-3; j_gene: TRBJ2-3; CDR3aa: CAISLQAGTDTQYF
v_gene: TRBV29-1; j_gene: TRBJ2-5; CDR3aa: CSVALDYSQETQYF
v_gene: TRBV11-1; j_gene: TRBJ2-7; CDR3aa: CASSPILRGSSYEQYF
v_gene: TRBV10-3; j_gene: TRBJ2-3; CDR3aa: CAIANPGTVGDTQYF
v_gene: TRBV20-1; j_gene: TRBJ2-7; CDR3aa: CSAKGNPDYGQYF
v_gene: TRBV5-6; j_gene: TRBJ2-7; CDR3aa: CASSLNSEQYF
v_gene: TRBV29-1; j_gene: TRBJ1-5; CDR3aa: CSVGGPGSQPQHF